Following are 10 T cell receptor beta chains from one sample sequenced in a study of beta chain features in type 1 diabetes. Expressed TCRB transcripts got sequenced, as all isolated RNA was reverse transcribed. Measured with immunoSEQ multiplex PCR; TCRdb has only the in-frame clones, and not every one. The sample has 330,000 or so clones, around 13% seen once. Sequencing was done on a sample of central memory CD4+ T cells from blood. These receptors were collected from a man aged 30 to 45 in good health.

The chain couples TRBV2 to TRBJ1-1; D is perhaps TRBD1 (6 bases). Trimming stripped 8 bases from V and 4 bases from J, with 11 bases between. The CDR3 has 12 amino acids. CDR1 SNHLY and CDR2 FYNNEI come from the germline V gene. CDR3: CASRTAFTEAFF. The CDR3 coding sequence is TGTGCCAGCCGGACAGCGTTCACTGAAGCTTTCTTT.

The gene calls are TRBV27 and TRBJ2-3; TRBD2 matches at 12 bases. The CDR3 runs 18 residues. Trimming cost V 3 bases and J 5 bases; bases outside gene matches: 12. Germline V lookup: CDR1 MNHEY, CDR2 SMNVEV (reference sequence). CDR3 amino acids: CASSFLTQKGLAGDTQYF. CDR3 coding DNA: TGTGCCAGCAGTTTCCTAACCCAAAAGGGACTAGCGGGAGATACGCAGTATTTT.

The chain combines TRBV5-4 with TRBJ2-5; D might be TRBD1 or TRBD2, each matching 6 bases. The CDR3 spans 13 residues. The V gene's germline CDR1 is SGHNT and CDR2 YYREEE (reference sequence). V lost 4 bases and J lost 5, with 12 bases in between. The CDR3 coding sequence is TGTGCCAGCAGCCGGCCGGGGGCTGAGACCCAGTACTTC. Protein product: CASSRPGAETQYF.

The CDR3: CASSDGQRYTEAFF. CDR3 DNA: TGTGCCAGCAGCGACGGACAGAGATACACTGAAGCTTTCTTT. V gene TRBV9 combines with J gene TRBJ1-1; D is perhaps TRBD1 (6 bases). From germline, CDR1 is SGDLS and CDR2 YYNGEE. The CDR3 has 14 residues. Trimming stripped 3 bases from V and 3 bases from J, with 12 bases between.

The sample holds a few counts of this clone. This rearrangement joins TRBV4-1 to TRBJ1-3; D call uncertain. CDR1 MGHRA and CDR2 YSYEKL come from the germline V gene. This CDR3 comprises 15 residues. Deletions cut 1 base from V and 0 bases from J, with 7 bases between. This CDR3 is CASSQGPSSGNTIYF. CDR3 nucleotides: TGCGCCAGCAGCCAAGGCCCATCCTCTGGAAACACCATATATTTT.

This clone came up many times. The sample contains more than one DNA sequence encoding this CDR3. The chain carries TRBV14 and TRBJ2-7; D gene unclear. From germline, CDR1 is SGHDN and CDR2 FVKESK. The V end was cut by 4 bases, the J end by 3 bases, with 4 bases between. This CDR3 spans 11 amino acids. The CDR3 protein is CASSLNYEQYF. CDR3 coding DNA: TGTGCCAGCAGCCTGAACTACGAGCAGTACTTC.

The genes are TRBV7-9 and TRBJ1-1; 7 positions agree with TRBD1. Trimming took 1 base from V and 4 from J; bases not matched to a gene: 3. Germline assignment: CDR1 SEHNR and CDR2 FQNEAQ (reference sequence). The CDR3 has 14 amino acids. The CDR3 is CASSLVPGGTEAFF. The DNA for the CDR3 is TGTGCCAGCAGCTTAGTCCCAGGGGGCACTGAAGCTTTCTTT.

The V and J genes are TRBV5-4 and TRBJ1-1; D is perhaps TRBD1 (5 bases). Germline V gives CDR1 SGHNT, CDR2 YYREEE (reference sequence). There are 13 residues in the CDR3. V shed 2 bases and J shed 5 bases, with 10 bases lying between them. CDR3 bases: TGTGCCAGCAGCTTCAGGGAGGTGACTGAAGCTTTCTTT. Encoded protein: CASSFREVTEAFF.

Ten or more counts support this clone. The chain has TRBV10-3 and TRBJ2-6, with a possible D match to TRBD2 (5 bases). Per the germline V gene, CDR1 is ENHRY and CDR2 is SYGVKD. This CDR3 is built from 16 residues. Deletions cut 0 bases from V and 2 bases from J, with 8 bases between. The DNA of the CDR3 is TGTGCCATCAGTGAGTCCCCGGAGGCTGGGGCCAACGTCCTGACTTTC. This translates into CAISESPEAGANVLTF.

This clone was seen a few times. V gene TRBV4-3 combines with J gene TRBJ2-1; D is tentatively TRBD1 or TRBD2 (5 bases each). With 0 bases removed from V and 10 bases from J, the gap between germline ends came to 13 bases. The CDR3 length is 14 residues. Germline CDR1 LGHNA, CDR2 YSLEER. CDR3 DNA sequence: TGCGCCAGCAGCCAAGATCTGGGGGTAGGGGAGCAGTTCTTC. This sequence encodes CASSQDLGVGEQFF.